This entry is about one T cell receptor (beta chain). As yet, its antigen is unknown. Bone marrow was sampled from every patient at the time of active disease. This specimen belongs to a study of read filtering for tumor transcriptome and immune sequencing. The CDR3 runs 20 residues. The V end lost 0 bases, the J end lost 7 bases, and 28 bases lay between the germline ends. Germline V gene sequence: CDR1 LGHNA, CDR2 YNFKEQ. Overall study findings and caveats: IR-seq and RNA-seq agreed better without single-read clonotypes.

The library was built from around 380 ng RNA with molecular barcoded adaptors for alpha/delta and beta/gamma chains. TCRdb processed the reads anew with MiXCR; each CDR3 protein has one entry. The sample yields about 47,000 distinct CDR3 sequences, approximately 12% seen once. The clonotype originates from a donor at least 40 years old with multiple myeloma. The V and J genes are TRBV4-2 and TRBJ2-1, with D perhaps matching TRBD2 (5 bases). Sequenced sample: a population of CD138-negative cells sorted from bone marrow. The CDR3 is CASSQDRRQRLANPGNEQFF. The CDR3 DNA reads TGTGCCAGCAGCCAAGATCGACGCCAAAGGCTGGCGAATCCGGGAAATGAGCAGTTCTTC.